The 16 T cell receptor beta chains listed next were all sequenced from one sample in a study of CD8 T cells in Susac syndrome (dated by TCRdb to 2018 to 2020). Library creation used the immunoSEQ multiplex PCR assay. RNA was extracted using the RNeasy kit, and roughly 0.5 to 1 ug of the RNA was reverse transcribed with random hexamers. The raw public reads went through TCRdb reprocessing: fastp at Q25, MiXCR clone calling, in-frame beta chains kept. Every entry covers one CDR3 protein and lists the most common genes and DNA from its rows. The sample data list some 130,000 distinct CDR3 sequences, and over 90% of these were observed just once. About 0.18% of the sample lies in the top ten. Sequenced input: CD8+ T cells from PBMCs. These receptors originate from a human donor with Susac syndrome.

This clonotype came up once. The rearrangement uses TRBV9 and TRBJ2-6; the match to TRBD1 covers 9 bases. Trimming at V came to 4 bases and at J to 1 base, leaving 21 bases not matched to a gene. CDR3 length: 22 residues. Germline lookup yields CDR1 SGDLS and CDR2 YYNGEE. The CDR3: CASSSPQGTGQTLPSGANVLTF. Here the CDR3 DNA reads TGTGCCAGCAGCTCCCCACAGGGGACAGGGCAGACACTTCCTTCTGGGGCCAACGTCCTGACTTTC.

The chain is built from TRBV7-8 and TRBJ1-1, with D unclear. This CDR3 spans 14 amino acids. Germline V gene data show CDR1 as SGHVS and CDR2 as FQNEAQ. V shed 5 bases and J shed 2 bases, with 12 bases lying between them. This CDR3 is CASSPRWVNTEAFF. CDR3 bases: TGTGCCAGCAGCCCTAGATGGGTCAACACTGAAGCTTTCTTT.

A single count supports this clonotype. This chain uses TRBV13 with TRBJ2-7; no reliable D call. The CDR3 is made up of 13 amino acids. Germline lookup yields CDR1 PRHDT and CDR2 FYEKMQ (reference sequence). The V end lost 5 bases, the J end lost 13 bases, and 21 bases lay between the germline ends. The CDR3 DNA reads TGTGCCAGCAGCCCACTAAATACGGACCCCACCTACTTC. Translated: CASSPLNTDPTYF.

This rearrangement joins TRBV11-2 to TRBJ2-5; no firm D call. The CDR3 is 13 amino acids. The V end was cut by 8 bases, the J end by 2 bases, with 12 bases between. From germline, CDR1 is SGHAT and CDR2 FQNNGV. This chain's CDR3 is CASERQAQETQYF. The CDR3 nucleotides are TGTGCCAGCGAGAGGCAGGCGCAAGAGACCCAGTACTTC.

This chain connects TRBV6-1 to TRBJ1-5; perhaps TRBD1 as D (5 bases). The V and J ends lost 2 bases and 4 bases respectively, with 15 bases between them. CDR1 and CDR2 from the germline V gene are MNHNS and SASEGT. The CDR3 spans 16 residues. The CDR3 reads CASSETRSEGNQPQHF. CDR3 in DNA: TGTGCCAGCAGTGAAACCCGGTCCGAGGGGAATCAGCCCCAGCATTTT.

This rearrangement joins TRBV7-2 to TRBJ2-3; 7 bases fit TRBD2. Germline V gene lookup returns CDR1 SGHTA and CDR2 FQGNSA. V was clipped by 4 bases and J by 5 bases; unmatched bases: 6. This CDR3 is built from 14 residues. The CDR3 is CASSYTGGLDTQYF. The CDR3 nucleotides are TGTGCCAGCAGCTATACGGGAGGACTAGATACGCAGTATTTT. Full variable domain (remainder filled in from reference TRBV7-2 and TRBJ2-3): GAGVSQSPSNKVTEKGKDVELRCDPISGHTALYWYRQSLGQGLEFLIYFQGNSAPDKSGLPSDRFSAERTGGSVSTLTIQRTQQEDSAVYLCASSYTGGLDTQYFGPGTRLTVL.

The V and J genes are TRBV15 and TRBJ2-1, with TRBD1 identical over 8 bases. The germline V gene has CDR1 LNHNV and CDR2 YYDKDF (reference sequence). Trimming at V came to 5 bases and at J to 3 bases, leaving 9 bases not matched to a gene. CDR3 length equals 16 residues. The CDR3 is CATSSRDRLNYNEQFF. The CDR3 DNA reads TGTGCCACCAGCTCCAGGGACAGGCTAAACTACAATGAGCAGTTCTTC. Variable domain in full (rest from reference TRBV15 and TRBJ2-1): DAMVIQNPRYQVTQFGKPVTLSCSQTLNHNVMYWYQQKSSQAPKLLFHYYDKDFNNEADTPDNFQSRRPNTSFCFLDIRSPGLGDTAMYLCATSSRDRLNYNEQFFGPGTRLTVL.

With respect to this clonotype: Sequence at one end of the junction differs from germline and may be a read error. The chain joins TRBV9 to TRBJ1-4; tentatively, D is TRBD1 (6 bases). There are 16 residues in the CDR3. Germline V lookup: CDR1 SGDLS, CDR2 YYNGEE. The CDR3 protein is CASTGGGGATTEKLFF. The CDR3 DNA is TGTGCCAGCACCGGAGGGGGGGGCGCAACTACTGAAAAACTGTTTTTT.

The V and J genes are TRBV11-2 and TRBJ2-6, with D possibly matching TRBD2 (6 bases). This CDR3 is 19 amino acids long. Germline assignment: CDR1 SGHAT and CDR2 FQNNGV. Trimming left V 0 bases short and J 0 bases short, with 15 bases between. Here the CDR3 reads CASSLEGLEGTSGANVLTF. DNA of the CDR3: TGTGCCAGCAGCTTAGAGGGTTTGGAGGGTACCTCTGGGGCCAACGTCCTGACTTTC.

In nucleotides, the CDR3 is TGTGCCAGCAGCGTAGCTAGCAGGGTACCCCAAGAGACCCAGTACTTC. Amino acids: CASSVASRVPQETQYF. The V call is TRBV9, the J call TRBJ2-5; D assignment may be TRBD1 or TRBD2 (5 bases each). CDR1 and CDR2 from the germline V gene are SGDLS and YYNGEE. Trimming left V 0 bases short and J 1 base short, with 13 bases between. This CDR3 has 16 residues. Looking up the rest from reference TRBV9 and TRBJ2-5 gives the full variable domain: DSGVTQTPKHLITATGQRVTLRCSPRSGDLSVYWYQQSLDQGLQFLIQYYNGEERAKGNILERFSAQQFPDLHSELNLSSLELGDSALYFCASSVASRVPQETQYFGPGTRLLVL.

The chain couples TRBV29-1 to TRBJ2-2, with TRBD2 matching 8 bases. The CDR3 is made up of 14 amino acids. V was clipped by 7 bases and J by 4 bases; unmatched bases: 8. Per the germline V gene, CDR1 is SQVTM and CDR2 is ANQGSEA. The CDR3, as DNA: TGCAGCGCCTCACGGGAGGGAACCACCGGGGAGCTGTTTTTT. The encoded protein is CSASREGTTGELFF.

This chain uses TRBV18 with TRBJ1-2; D is ambiguous. Germline V CDR1 and CDR2: KGHSH, LQKENI. This CDR3 spans 11 amino acids. V lost 3 bases to trimming and J lost 8 bases, with 7 bases between them. CDR3 sequence reads: CASSPGWGYTF. CDR3 nucleotides: TGTGCCAGCTCACCGGGGTGGGGCTACACCTTC.

The chain joins TRBV12-3 or TRBV12-4 to TRBJ2-1, with D hard to call. The CDR3 sequence is 14 residues long. V lost 3 bases to trimming and J lost 3 bases, with 9 bases between them. The CDR3 loop is CASSFLGNYNEQFF. The CDR3 coding sequence is TGTGCCAGCAGTTTTTTGGGGAACTACAATGAGCAGTTCTTC.

This clonotype was seen only once. The chain couples TRBV5-1 to TRBJ2-7; the match to TRBD1 covers 9 bases. The J segment lost 0 bases and the V segment lost 0 bases, leaving 4 bases of the junction unmatched. The CDR3 covers 16 residues. The germline gives CDR1 SGHRS, CDR2 YFSETQ. CDR3 protein: CASSLVGQGLSYEQYF. DNA for the CDR3: TGCGCCAGCAGCTTGGTGGGACAGGGCCTCTCCTACGAGCAGTACTTC.

The chain combines TRBV5-4 with TRBJ2-1; D gene uncertain. This CDR3 is 9 amino acids long. Germline V CDR1 and CDR2: SGHNT, YYREEE (reference sequence). Trimming pared 7 bases from V and 10 bases from J, leaving 6 bases between. The CDR3: CASDGEQFF. In DNA, the CDR3 is TGTGCCAGCGACGGGGAGCAGTTCTTC.

This rearrangement joins TRBV12-3 or TRBV12-4 to TRBJ2-1; TRBD1 matches 8 bases. The CDR3 consists of 9 residues. V trimming: 10 bases; J trimming: 13 bases; junction bases outside the gene matches: 3. CDR3 coding DNA: TGTGCCACTGGACAGGGCCAGTTCTTC. Its protein product is CATGQGQFF.